The 29 T cell receptor beta chains presented below share a single source sample, sequenced in a study of T-cell reconstitution after alpha-beta-depleted transplantation in children. Molecular barcoding with unique molecular identifiers was used for the TCRbeta library. TCRdb reanalysed the PCR reads using MiXCR and keeps one entry per CDR3 protein. The sample holds about 540,000 distinct CDR3 sequences, 15% to 20% seen once. The sequencing here drew on PBMCs from the stem cell graft donor, taken from the stem cell graft. The receptors shown here come from a human donor who donated a stem cell graft to a child with acute lymphoblastic leukemia.

At least ten counts were recorded for this clonotype. The chain is built from TRBV6-6 and TRBJ2-1; weak D call: TRBD2 (6 bases). V lost 4 bases and J lost 9, with 13 bases in between. The CDR3 runs 13 residues. The germline V gene encodes CDR1 MNHNY and CDR2 SVGAGI (reference sequence). CDR3 protein: CASSWTNLGEQFF. For the CDR3, the DNA is TGTGCCAGCAGTTGGACTAACCTTGGTGAGCAGTTCTTC.

This clonotype was detected a few times. CDR3 nucleotides: TGCAGCGTTAAAGCGGAACCCACCGGGGAGCTGTTTTTT. Its protein is CSVKAEPTGELFF. The chain uses TRBV29-1 and TRBJ2-2, with D possibly being TRBD2 (5 bases). Per germline, CDR1 SQVTM and CDR2 ANQGSEA. The V gene lost 5 bases and the J gene lost 4 bases, with 11 bases spanning the gap. The CDR3 consists of 13 residues.

This clonotype was observed a handful of times. The gene calls are TRBV29-1 and TRBJ1-2; D may be TRBD1 (5 bases). The CDR3 consists of 12 residues. Trimming removed 3 bases at V and 5 bases at J, with 10 bases between. Germline V gives CDR1 SQVTM, CDR2 ANQGSEA. Here the CDR3 reads CSVERQTYGYTF. CDR3 nucleotides: TGCAGCGTTGAGCGACAGACGTATGGCTACACCTTC.

The chain carries TRBV12-3 or TRBV12-4 and TRBJ2-7, with D possibly being TRBD1 or TRBD2 (6 bases each). The V and J ends lost 3 bases and 5 bases respectively, with 8 bases between them. This CDR3 region has 12 residues. The CDR3 DNA is TGTGCCAGCAGTTTCGGGGGCGACGAGCAGTACTTC. Its protein is CASSFGGDEQYF.

This clonotype was found a few times. This chain joins TRBV6-1 and TRBJ2-3; D gene unclear. This CDR3 spans 13 amino acids. Germline CDR1 MNHNS, CDR2 SASEGT. Trimming pared 3 bases from V and 4 bases from J, leaving 8 bases between. The CDR3 here is CASSDQAADTQYF. The CDR3 region has the DNA TGTGCCAGCAGTGATCAGGCGGCAGATACGCAGTATTTT.

V and J are TRBV7-6 and TRBJ2-1; TRBD2 aligns across 10 bases. V lost 5 bases to trimming and J lost 7 bases; unmatched junction nucleotides: 8. The CDR3 is 15 residues long. The germline gives CDR1 SGHVS, CDR2 FNYEAQ. The CDR3 loop is CASSRGLAESNEQFF. The CDR3 coding sequence is TGTGCCAGCAGCCGCGGACTAGCGGAATCTAATGAGCAGTTCTTC.

This chain links TRBV7-2 with TRBJ2-3; 7 nucleotides align to TRBD2. Looked up from germline, CDR1 is SGHTA and CDR2 is FQGNSA. V dropped 4 bases and J dropped 0; count of bases not matched to a gene: 7. The CDR3 consists of 16 residues. CDR3 DNA: TGTGCCAGCAGCTGGGGGGGGTTGGCTAGCACAGATACGCAGTATTTT. This sequence encodes CASSWGGLASTDTQYF.

The gene calls are TRBV6-5 and TRBJ1-4, with TRBD1 matching over 8 bases. After removal of 4 bases from V and 5 bases from J, the junction contained 6 bases not matched to a gene. CDR3 length equals 15 residues. Germline V gene data show CDR1 as MNHEY and CDR2 as SVGAGI. CDR3 DNA sequence: TGTGCCAGCAGTTCAGGGGGCATGCGAAATGAAAAACTGTTTTTT. Its protein product is CASSSGGMRNEKLFF.

The V gene is TRBV4-2, the J gene TRBJ2-7; 10 positions agree with TRBD1. J lost 3 bases, V lost 0 bases, and 8 bases had no gene match. This CDR3 spans 17 amino acids. CDR1 is LGHNA and CDR2 is YNFKEQ in the germline V gene. CDR3 in amino acids: CASSQDGSGQGNYEQYF. In DNA, the CDR3 is TGTGCCAGCAGCCAAGATGGGTCGGGACAGGGGAACTACGAGCAGTACTTC.

Comment on this clonotype: This may arise from a read error, as a much more abundant clone is one base away. J is TRBJ2-2 and V is TRBV2; D may correspond to TRBD1 or TRBD2 (5 bases each). The CDR3 is 12 amino acids. Looked up from germline, CDR1 is SNHLY and CDR2 is FYNNEI. The CDR3 loop reads CASSPGTGEPFF. The CDR3 DNA reads TGTGCCAGCAGTCCGGGGACCGGGGAGCCGTTTTTT.

J is TRBJ2-5 and V is TRBV5-8; D not resolved. The germline V gene encodes CDR1 SGHTS and CDR2 YDEGEE. The CDR3 loop spans 13 amino acids. Between the trimmed V and J ends, which lost 1 base and 1 base, there was a span of 5 bases. CDR3 protein: CASSLPVQETQYF. The CDR3 DNA sequence: TGTGCCAGCAGCTTGCCGGTCCAAGAGACCCAGTACTTC.

This clonotype was counted ten times or more. The rearrangement links TRBV21-1 to TRBJ1-5; the table's D call, TRBD1, was not checked against the DNA. TRBV21-1 is a recognized pseudogene. The CDR3 runs to 20 residues. The CDR3 reads CASSIGDGQGGYGGNQPQHF. CDR3 DNA sequence: TGTGCCAGCAGCATTGGGGATGGACAGGGTGGATATGGAGGCAATCAGCCCCAGCATTTT.

The rearrangement joins TRBV5-1 to TRBJ2-7, with TRBD1 as a possible D gene (5 bases). Germline CDR1 SGHRS, CDR2 YFSETQ. Trimming pared 0 bases from V and 7 bases from J, leaving 11 bases between. This CDR3 has 13 residues. CDR3 residues: CASSLGQLSEQYF. CDR3 nucleotide sequence: TGCGCCAGCAGCTTGGGACAGCTATCTGAGCAGTACTTC.

This clonotype was seen a handful of times. The chain has TRBV5-1 and TRBJ2-3; 7 bases agree with TRBD2. The germline CDR1 and CDR2 sequences are SGHRS and YFSETQ. This CDR3 comprises 16 residues. V gave up 0 bases and J gave up 2 bases; unmatched junction bases: 6. This chain's CDR3 is CASSLVRAGNTDTQYF. The CDR3 DNA reads TGCGCCAGCAGCTTGGTTCGAGCGGGAAACACAGATACGCAGTATTTT. Variable domain in full (rest from reference TRBV5-1 and TRBJ2-3): KAGVTQTPRYLIKTRGQQVTLSCSPISGHRSVSWYQQTPGQGLQFLFEYFSETQRNKGNFPGRFSGRQFSNSRSEMNVSTLELGDSALYLCASSLVRAGNTDTQYFGPGTRLTVL.

The chain recombines TRBV10-2 with TRBJ1-1, with a possible D match to TRBD1 (5 bases). The germline V gene has CDR1 WSHSY and CDR2 SAAADI. The CDR3 contains 15 residues. V shed 7 bases and J shed 1 base, with 16 bases lying between them. The CDR3 nucleotides read TGCGCCAGCAAAAGACAACCGGGGGGGAACACTGAAGCTTTCTTT. This codes for CASKRQPGGNTEAFF.

The genes are TRBV13 and TRBJ2-1; TRBD2 is a possible D gene (5 bases). This CDR3 spans 17 amino acids. CDR1 PRHDT and CDR2 FYEKMQ come from the germline V gene (reference sequence). V dropped 8 bases and J dropped 0 bases, with 20 bases sitting between them. CDR3 in DNA: TGTGCCAGCTCCACCCCTTGGGAGTCCAGCTCCTACAATGAGCAGTTCTTC. Translated: CASSTPWESSSYNEQFF. Combining the CDR3 with reference TRBV13 and TRBJ2-1 gives the whole variable domain AAGVIQSPRHLIKEKRETATLKCYPIPRHDTVYWYQQGPGQDPQFLISFYEKMQSDKGSIPDRFSAQQFSDYHSELNMSSLELGDSALYFCASSTPWESSSYNEQFFGPGTRLTVL.

The sample holds many counts of this clonotype. J is TRBJ1-2 and V is TRBV20-1; D possibly corresponds to TRBD1 (5 bases). CDR1 and CDR2 from the germline V gene are DFQATT and SNEGSKA (reference sequence). V lost 3 bases and J lost 2, with 7 bases in between. This CDR3 region has 12 residues. CDR3 amino acids: CSASGGNYGYTF. The CDR3 nucleotides are TGCAGTGCTAGCGGGGGGAACTATGGCTACACCTTC.

The chain carries TRBV5-6 and TRBJ1-1; 9 bases agree with TRBD1. V lost 4 bases, J lost 6 bases, and 7 bases stayed unmatched. The V gene's germline CDR1 is SGHDT and CDR2 YYEEEE. CDR3 size: 14 residues. CDR3 region: CASSGTGSSSEAFF. CDR3 bases: TGTGCCAGCAGCGGGACAGGGAGCTCATCTGAAGCTTTCTTT.

The chain couples TRBV12-3 or TRBV12-4 to TRBJ2-7, with D possibly TRBD2 on 5 matching bases. The V end was cut by 1 base, the J end by 6 bases, with 16 bases between. The CDR3 extends over 15 amino acids. This chain's CDR3 is CASSLGGQFLAEQYF. The CDR3 nucleotides are TGTGCCAGCAGTTTAGGAGGGCAGTTCCTAGCCGAGCAGTACTTC.

The table lists this clonotype with a few counts. The rearrangement joins TRBV6-4 to TRBJ2-1; the match to TRBD1 covers 10 bases. Trimming cost V 3 bases and J 6 bases; bases outside gene matches: 5. Germline V CDR1 and CDR2: MRHNA, SNTAGT. The CDR3 has 15 residues. The CDR3 DNA is TGTGCCAGCAGTGAAGGGACAGGGGAGTTCAATGAGCAGTTCTTC. This translates into CASSEGTGEFNEQFF.

The CDR3 coding sequence is TGTGCCAGCAGCGTAGGGCCAATTGGGGAGACCCAGTACTTC. Translating gives CASSVGPIGETQYF. The chain combines TRBV9 with TRBJ2-5; D remains ambiguous. Germline CDR1 SGDLS, CDR2 YYNGEE. Trimming shortened V by 0 bases and J by 5 bases, and 11 bases separated the two germline ends. The CDR3 is made up of 14 amino acids.

The chain links TRBV20-1 to TRBJ2-7; possibly TRBD1 for D (5 bases). The germline V and J ends were trimmed by 5 bases and 7 bases, with 18 bases remaining between them. CDR1 and CDR2 from the germline V gene are DFQATT and SNEGSKA (reference sequence). This CDR3 has 13 amino acids. The CDR3 is CSAPSTGGQEQYF. CDR3 bases: TGCAGTGCTCCATCTACAGGCGGCCAGGAGCAGTACTTC.

This clonotype turned up a few times. V gene TRBV29-1 combines with J gene TRBJ1-2, with D possibly TRBD1 on 5 matching bases. The CDR3 loop spans 13 amino acids. Between the trimmed V and J ends, which lost 5 bases and 6 bases, there was a span of 16 bases. Germline V gives CDR1 SQVTM, CDR2 ANQGSEA. CDR3 protein: CSVPGVTDDGYTF. CDR3 sequence (DNA): TGCAGCGTTCCCGGGGTGACAGATGATGGCTACACCTTC. The variable domain in full, with the rest retrieved from reference TRBV29-1 and TRBJ1-2, is SAVISQKPSRDICQRGTSLTIQCQVDSQVTMMFWYRQQPGQSLTLIATANQGSEATYESGFVIDKFPISRPNLTFSTLTVSNMSPEDSSIYLCSVPGVTDDGYTFGSGTRLTVV.

Only a few counts were recorded for this clonotype. The CDR3 is CASSPTALRYEQYF. For the CDR3, the DNA is TGTGCCAGCAGTCCGACAGCGCTACGCTACGAGCAGTACTTC. V usage is TRBV6-1 and J usage is TRBJ2-7; possible D gene TRBD1, 5 bases. Germline V CDR1 and CDR2: MNHNS, SASEGT. This CDR3 comprises 14 residues. Trimming took 5 bases from V and 3 from J, leaving 14 bases between them.

V and J are TRBV7-9 and TRBJ1-4; TRBD1 might be the D (6 bases). The V end was cut by 10 bases, the J end by 8 bases, with 20 bases between. The CDR3 runs 14 residues. Germline V lookup: CDR1 SEHNR, CDR2 FQNEAQ (reference sequence). Here the CDR3 reads CATDIPGVVEKLFF. DNA of the CDR3: TGTGCCACCGATATTCCAGGGGTTGTGGAAAAACTGTTTTTT.

The chain has TRBV2 and TRBJ2-5, with a tentative D call TRBD2 (5 bases). V was pared by 8 bases and J by 5 bases, with 27 bases between. The CDR3 is 17 residues long. CDR1 is SNHLY, CDR2 FYNNEI, per germline. CDR3: CASGFSLAPVREETQYF. CDR3 coding DNA: TGTGCCAGCGGTTTCTCGCTAGCCCCTGTTAGGGAGGAGACCCAGTACTTC.

V is TRBV6-5 and J is TRBJ1-2, with a tentative D call TRBD1 (5 bases). This CDR3 is 14 amino acids long. V dropped 5 bases and J dropped 4 bases, with 14 bases sitting between them. The V gene's germline CDR1 is MNHEY and CDR2 SVGAGI. CDR3 in amino acids: CASSPLRDGYGYTF. CDR3 in DNA: TGTGCCAGCAGTCCACTCAGGGACGGCTATGGCTACACCTTC.

The chain is built from TRBV9 and TRBJ2-3; D is undetermined. Trimming stripped 2 bases from V and 0 bases from J, with 10 bases between. CDR1 and CDR2 from the germline V gene are SGDLS and YYNGEE. There are 15 residues in the CDR3. The CDR3 DNA is TGTGCCAGCAGCGTCCCGGGCAGCAGCACAGATACGCAGTATTTT. Its protein is CASSVPGSSTDTQYF.

This clonotype has just a few counts. The chain joins TRBV3-1 to TRBJ2-1; TRBD2 matches at 10 bases. Germline lookup yields CDR1 LGHDT and CDR2 YNNKEL (reference sequence). Trimming took 0 bases from V and 10 from J; bases not matched to a gene: 6. The CDR3 contains 15 residues. The CDR3 DNA reads TGTGCCAGCAGCCAAGAACTCCTAGCGGGAGTCGAGCAGTTCTTC. It codes for CASSQELLAGVEQFF.